A selection of T cell receptor beta chains follows, all from one sample in a study of shared clonotypes between healthy human individuals. Assay: immunoSEQ multiplex PCR; the TCRdb copy retains only in-frame clones and omits some. The table has about 2.3 million clones, about nine tenths seen once; the top ten hold about 0.41%. Sequencing used naive CD4+ T cells from PBMCs. The receptors derive from a man aged 18 to 29 in good health. Some clones in this sample may be carry-over from other donors' samples. CDR3s include the opening cysteine and the closing phenylalanine or tryptophan. The D gene is left open where the match is weak. Clone sizes are given selectively: once, few, many, or a class where the clone is expanded.

clone size	D gene	J gene	V gene	CDR3 protein	CDR3 DNA
.	TRBD1	TRBJ1-5	TRBV28	CASSTPGGGNQPQHF	TGTGCCAGCAGTACACCAGGGGGAGGCAATCAGCCCCAGCATTTT
few	TRBD1	TRBJ1-1	TRBV4-3	CASSSGTGAEAFF	TGCGCCAGCAGCTCCGGGACAGGGGCTGAAGCTTTCTTT
few	TRBD1	TRBJ2-5	TRBV25-1	CASRRGQQETQYF	TGTGCCAGCAGGAGGGGACAGCAAGAGACCCAGTACTTC
.	TRBD1	TRBJ1-2	TRBV28	CASSKDRGSYGYTF	TGTGCCAGCAGTAAGGACAGGGGGAGCTATGGCTACACCTTC
.	TRBD2	TRBJ2-7	TRBV7-8	CASSSTGRLAGEVHEQYF	TGTGCCAGCAGCTCTACGGGACGACTAGCGGGAGAGGTCCACGAGCAGTACTTC
.	.	TRBJ1-1	TRBV6-5	CASTGDTEAFF	TGTGCCAGCACAGGGGACACTGAAGCTTTCTTT
.	TRBD1	TRBJ1-5	TRBV28	CASNDRDYYQPQHF	TGTGCCAGCAATGACAGGGATTATTATCAGCCCCAGCATTTT
.	.	TRBJ2-2	TRBV11-3	CASSLVTGSSTGELFF	TGTGCCAGCAGCTTAGTTACGGGATCCTCTACCGGGGAGCTGTTTTTT
.	.	TRBJ2-5	TRBV19	CASSISQYQETQYF	TGTGCCAGTAGTATAAGTCAATACCAAGAGACCCAGTACTTC
.	.	TRBJ2-5	TRBV4-2	CASSQDNGLGETQYF	TGTGCCAGCAGCCAAGATAATGGGTTGGGGGAGACCCAGTACTTC
.	.	TRBJ2-3	TRBV5-1	CASNLGAPTSTDTQYF	TGCGCCAGCAACCTAGGGGCACCCACTAGCACAGATACGCAGTATTTT
.	.	TRBJ2-6	TRBV7-9	CASSRESGANVLTF	TGTGCCAGCAGCCGGGAGTCTGGGGCCAACGTCCTGACTTTC
.	TRBD2	TRBJ2-5	TRBV10-3	CAIRSSGGLQETQYF	TGTGCCATCAGATCAAGCGGGGGGCTCCAAGAGACCCAGTACTTC
.	TRBD2	TRBJ2-1	TRBV27	CASSQVSGSGGEQFF	TGTGCCAGCAGTCAAGTTAGCGGGAGCGGGGGCGAGCAGTTCTTC
.	.	TRBJ1-1	TRBV6-1	CASSEAGSITEAFF	TGTGCCAGCAGTGAAGCTGGGTCTATCACTGAAGCTTTCTTT
.	TRBD2	TRBJ2-3	TRBV19	CASSITGLAGGGTDTQYF	TGTGCCAGTAGTATAACCGGACTAGCGGGAGGGGGCACAGATACGCAGTATTTT
.	TRBD1	TRBJ1-2	TRBV18	CASSPPETGGYGYTF	TGTGCCAGCTCACCCCCGGAGACAGGGGGCTATGGCTACACCTTC
.	.	TRBJ2-1	TRBV6-5	CASSYRPYSYNEQFF	TGTGCCAGCAGTTATCGTCCCTACTCCTACAATGAGCAGTTCTTC
.	TRBD2	TRBJ2-4	TRBV6-1	CASSVILAGNLGIQYF	TGTGCCAGCAGTGTTATCCTAGCGGGCAATCTGGGCATTCAGTACTTC
once	.	TRBJ2-5	TRBV20-1	CSAILEAQYF	TGCAGTGCTATTCTGGAGGCCCAGTACTTC
.	TRBD2	TRBJ2-7	TRBV5-6	CASRVRESHYEQYF	TGTGCCAGCAGAGTGCGGGAGTCCCACTACGAGCAGTACTTC
.	.	TRBJ1-4	TRBV30	CAWSHHRAPEKLFF	TGTGCCTGGAGTCACCACAGGGCCCCCGAAAAACTGTTTTTT